These 16 T cell receptor beta chains came from one sample sequenced in a study of blood T cell repertoires in COVID-19. Clones were read by immunoSEQ multiplex PCR, and TCRdb kept only the in-frame ones, dropping some. The sample holds about 46,000 clones; about nine tenths are singletons and the top ten take 15% to 20%. The source material was peripheral blood. These receptors all come from a man between 60 and 75 years old with active or convalescent COVID-19.

The chain recombines TRBV29-1 with TRBJ1-1, with TRBD1 matching 8 bases. Germline CDR1 is SQVTM and CDR2 is ANQGSEA. The CDR3 sequence is 13 residues long. J gave up 0 bases and V 5 bases, and 2 bases lay outside the gene matches. CDR3 protein: CSVLDRVNTEAFF. The DNA of the CDR3 is TGCAGCGTTCTGGACAGGGTGAACACTGAAGCTTTCTTT.

The genes are TRBV11-2 and TRBJ2-7, with D possibly being TRBD2 (6 bases). Per the germline V gene, CDR1 is SGHAT and CDR2 is FQNNGV. The V end lost 8 bases, the J end lost 0 bases, and 11 bases lay between the germline ends. There are 13 residues in the CDR3. CDR3 nucleotides: TGTGCCAGCCGGGGGTATGACTCCTACGAGCAGTACTTC. Its translation is CASRGYDSYEQYF. Using reference TRBV11-2 and TRBJ2-7 for the parts outside the CDR3, the full variable domain is EAGVAQSPRYKIIEKRQSVAFWCNPISGHATLYWYQQILGQGPKLLIQFQNNGVVDDSQLPKDRFSAERLKGVDSTLKIQPAKLEDSAVYLCASRGYDSYEQYFGPGTRLTVT.

The chain carries TRBV6-2 or TRBV6-3 and TRBJ1-5; 10 positions agree with TRBD1. The CDR3 spans 17 residues. Germline CDR1 MNHEY, CDR2 SVGEGT. The junction had 10 bases not matched to a gene; V was cut back by 3 bases and J by 5 bases. CDR3 DNA sequence: TGTGCCAGCAGTTATGTTTTTGGGACAGGGGACGATCAGCCCCAGCATTTT. This translates into CASSYVFGTGDDQPQHF.

As to this clone: Other DNA sequences in the sample encode the same CDR3. The V gene is TRBV18, the J gene TRBJ1-5; TRBD1 is a possible D gene (6 bases). Germline CDR1 is KGHSH and CDR2 is LQKENI. Trimming removed 6 bases from V and 0 bases from J, with 9 bases in between. The CDR3 is made up of 14 amino acids. Here the CDR3 reads CASSQGFSNQPQHF. DNA of the CDR3: TGTGCCAGCTCGCAGGGGTTTAGCAATCAGCCCCAGCATTTT.

The chain recombines TRBV5-1 with TRBJ2-3, with TRBD2 matching 9 bases. The CDR3 runs to 14 residues. Trimming at V came to 4 bases and at J to 6 bases, leaving 6 bases not matched to a gene. The germline gives CDR1 SGHRS, CDR2 YFSETQ. This chain's CDR3 is CASSLGLAMDTQYF. The CDR3 region has the DNA TGCGCCAGCAGCCTAGGACTAGCGATGGATACGCAGTATTTT.

This chain links TRBV5-6 with TRBJ2-5, with TRBD1 as a possible D gene (5 bases). The CDR3 extends over 14 amino acids. Trimming stripped 1 base from V and 2 bases from J, with 9 bases between. Per the germline V gene, CDR1 is SGHDT and CDR2 is YYEEEE. This CDR3 reads CASSLMGRQETQYF. Here the CDR3 DNA reads TGTGCCAGCAGCTTGATGGGGCGGCAAGAGACCCAGTACTTC.

This clone was counted a few times. The chain carries TRBV6-5 and TRBJ1-2; 7 positions match TRBD1. Germline V gene sequence: CDR1 MNHEY, CDR2 SVGAGI. Trimming removed 5 bases from V and 8 bases from J; junction bases left unmatched: 14. This CDR3 has 15 amino acids. This CDR3 reads CASSLSRGGVEGYTF. CDR3 DNA: TGTGCCAGCAGTCTATCAAGAGGGGGCGTTGAAGGCTACACCTTC.

The rearrangement uses TRBV7-2 and TRBJ2-3; possibly TRBD2 for D (6 bases). V lost 4 bases, J lost 5 bases, and 7 bases lay in between. This CDR3 is 12 amino acids long. Germline-derived CDR1 and CDR2 are SGHTA and FQGNSA. The CDR3 region has the DNA TGTGCCAGCAGCTCCGGGGGAGATACGCAGTATTTT. Translating gives CASSSGGDTQYF.

The rearrangement joins TRBV14 to TRBJ1-1; D is perhaps TRBD1 (5 bases). This CDR3 comprises 13 residues. CDR1 SGHDN and CDR2 FVKESK come from the germline V gene. Trimming shortened V by 1 base and J by 10 bases, and 13 bases separated the two germline ends. CDR3: CASSQVWGGRAFF. As DNA, the CDR3 is TGTGCCAGCAGCCAAGTATGGGGGGGTCGAGCTTTCTTT.

The rearrangement uses TRBV5-1 and TRBJ1-6; no clear D. Trimming shortened V by 4 bases and J by 0 bases, and 11 bases separated the two germline ends. The CDR3 covers 16 residues. Germline V CDR1 and CDR2: SGHRS, YFSETQ. The CDR3 protein is CASSLTRSSYNSPLHF. Written as DNA, the CDR3 is TGCGCCAGCAGCCTCACTCGTTCCTCCTATAATTCACCCCTCCACTTT.

The DNA for the CDR3 is TGTGCCAGCAGTCACGGAGGTGAGTCCGCGGATACGCAGTATTTT. Amino acid sequence: CASSHGGESADTQYF. This chain uses TRBV3-1 (or the pseudogene TRBV3-2) with TRBJ2-3; the D gene is possibly TRBD2 (5 bases). Trimming took off 6 bases at V and 6 bases at J, with 19 bases between the two ends. The CDR3 has 15 amino acids. Germline V CDR1 and CDR2: LGHDT, YNNKEL (reference sequence).

The chain combines TRBV19 with TRBJ2-7; possible D gene TRBD1, 5 bases. V shed 7 bases and J shed 8 bases, with 24 bases lying between them. Germline values: CDR1 LNHDA, CDR2 SQIVND (reference sequence). The CDR3 is 15 residues long. CDR3 sequence reads: CASTSSQLLSDKQYF. DNA of the CDR3: TGTGCCAGTACCTCCTCCCAACTACTTTCGGACAAGCAGTACTTC.

This rearrangement joins TRBV3-1 (or the pseudogene TRBV3-2) to TRBJ2-7; TRBD2 aligns across 7 bases. CDR1 is LGHDT, CDR2 YNNKEL, per germline (reference sequence). The CDR3 length is 15 residues. V lost 4 bases and J lost 2; bases outside the gene matches: 8. The CDR3 loop reads CASSPLSGATYEQYF. The CDR3 region has the DNA TGTGCCAGCAGCCCGTTAAGCGGGGCGACCTACGAGCAGTACTTC.

This clone was seen a single time. The V and J genes are TRBV15 and TRBJ1-5; 7 nucleotides agree with TRBD1. The CDR3 loop spans 13 amino acids. The V gene's germline CDR1 is LNHNV and CDR2 YYDKDF (reference sequence). V dropped 8 bases and J dropped 4; count of bases not matched to a gene: 5. The CDR3, as DNA: TGTGCCACCGCAGGGGGGCTGAATCAGCCCCAGCATTTT. Its protein product is CATAGGLNQPQHF.

The chain carries TRBV7-8 and TRBJ2-7; 12 bases fit TRBD2. The CDR3 has 14 amino acids. Trimming cost V 4 bases and J 4 bases; bases outside gene matches: 2. CDR1 is SGHVS and CDR2 is FQNEAQ in the germline V gene. The CDR3 DNA is TGTGCCAGCAGCTCTAGCGGGGGGGGGTACGAGCAGTACTTC. Translating gives CASSSSGGGYEQYF. Full variable domain (missing parts from reference TRBV7-8 and TRBJ2-7): GAGVSQSPRYKVAKRGQDVALRCDPISGHVSLFWYQQALGQGPEFLTYFQNEAQLDKSGLPSDRFFAERPEGSVSTLKIQRTQQEDSAVYLCASSSSGGGYEQYFGPGTRLTVT.

The J gene is TRBJ2-1, the V gene TRBV6-5, with D uncertain. The germline V gene has CDR1 MNHEY and CDR2 SVGAGI. V was cut by 0 bases and J by 2 bases, with 8 bases left in between. The CDR3 loop spans 15 amino acids. CDR3 sequence (DNA): TGTGCCAGCAGTTACTCTGGCCAAGCCTACAATGAGCAGTTCTTC. This gives the protein CASSYSGQAYNEQFF.